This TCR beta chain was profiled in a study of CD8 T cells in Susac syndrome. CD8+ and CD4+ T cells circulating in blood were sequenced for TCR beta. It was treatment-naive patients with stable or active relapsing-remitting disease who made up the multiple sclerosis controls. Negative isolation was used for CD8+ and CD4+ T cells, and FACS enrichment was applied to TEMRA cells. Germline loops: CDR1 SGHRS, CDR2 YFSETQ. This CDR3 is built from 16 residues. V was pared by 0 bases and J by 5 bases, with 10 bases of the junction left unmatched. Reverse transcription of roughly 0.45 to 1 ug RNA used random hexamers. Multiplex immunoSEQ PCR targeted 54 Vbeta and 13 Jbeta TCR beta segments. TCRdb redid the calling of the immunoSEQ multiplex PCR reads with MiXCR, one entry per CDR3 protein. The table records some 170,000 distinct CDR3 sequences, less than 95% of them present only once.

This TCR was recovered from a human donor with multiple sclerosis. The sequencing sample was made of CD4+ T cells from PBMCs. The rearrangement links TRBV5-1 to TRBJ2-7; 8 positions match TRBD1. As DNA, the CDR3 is TGCGCCAGCAGCTTGGGCGGACAGGGTCTATTCCACGAGCAGTACTTC. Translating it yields CASSLGGQGLFHEQYF.